Below are 12 T cell receptor beta chains sequenced from a single sample in a study of cytomegalovirus exposure and HLA in healthy donors (dated by TCRdb to the late 2010s). The library was produced with the immunoSEQ multiplex PCR assay. The multiplex PCR relied on a mix of 60 forward primers for TCR Vbeta segments and 13 reverse primers for TCR Jbeta segments. What TCRdb holds here is the immuneACCESS table cut down to in-frame rearrangements. Part of the clones is not present; checked against another copy, under half of the missing clones reflect an unresolved V gene, and the others are unexplained. The sample table holds approximately 130,000 clones, of which about four fifths were seen once. Of the sample, about 3.4% falls within the top ten clones. Source material: PBMCs. These TCRs come from a man aged 25 to 45 in good health and CMV-seronegative.

The J gene is TRBJ1-2, the V gene TRBV4-3; possibly TRBD1 for D (6 bases). CDR1 LGHNA and CDR2 YSLEER come from the germline V gene. The CDR3 sequence is 15 residues long. The ends were cut back, 0 bases at V and 3 bases at J, with 11 bases in the middle. The CDR3 DNA reads TGCGCCAGCAGCCAAGATAGGACAGAGGACTATGGCTACACCTTC. Residues: CASSQDRTEDYGYTF.

This chain joins TRBV11-2 and TRBJ2-1; TRBD1 aligns across 7 bases. The germline V gene has CDR1 SGHAT and CDR2 FQNNGV. The CDR3 is made up of 15 amino acids. J lost 7 bases, V lost 5 bases, and 11 bases had no gene match. DNA of the CDR3: TGTGCCAGCAGCCCTGGGGACAGCTTCCCTAATGAGCAGTTCTTC. Its translation is CASSPGDSFPNEQFF.

This chain links TRBV5-1 with TRBJ1-4, with D possibly TRBD1 on 6 matching bases. Germline lookup yields CDR1 SGHRS and CDR2 YFSETQ. With 1 base removed from V and 6 bases from J, the gap between germline ends came to 16 bases. This CDR3 spans 16 amino acids. CDR3 coding DNA: TGCGCCAGCAGCTTGTCCCCGGTGGGGGCGGATGAAAAACTGTTTTTT. This encodes CASSLSPVGADEKLFF.

The table lists this clone with a few counts. V usage is TRBV19 and J usage is TRBJ2-3, with D tentatively TRBD1 (5 bases). The V end was cut by 6 bases, the J end by 5 bases, with 15 bases between. Germline lookup yields CDR1 LNHDA and CDR2 SQIVND (reference sequence). CDR3 length: 14 amino acids. The CDR3 is CASRYGRVQDTQYF. In nucleotides, the CDR3 is TGTGCCAGTAGGTATGGCAGGGTCCAAGATACGCAGTATTTT.

The V gene is TRBV7-9, the J gene TRBJ2-7, with 9 bases aligning to TRBD1. From germline, CDR1 is SEHNR and CDR2 FQNEAQ (reference sequence). Germline trimming cut 4 bases from V and 4 bases from J; bases unmatched to any gene: 8. This CDR3 has 15 residues. The CDR3 DNA reads as TGTGCCAGCAGCTCGCCGGGACAGGGAGCGTACGAGCAGTACTTC. Protein sequence: CASSSPGQGAYEQYF.

V and J are TRBV29-1 and TRBJ1-2, with D perhaps matching TRBD1 (5 bases). Deletions cut 1 base from V and 7 bases from J, with 22 bases between. Per the germline V gene, CDR1 is SQVTM and CDR2 is ANQGSEA. The CDR3 covers 16 residues. CDR3 bases: TGCAGCGTTGAAGTTTCAGACAGCCTGTATTGGACTGGCTACACCTTC. It translates to CSVEVSDSLYWTGYTF.

The V call is TRBV6-5, the J call TRBJ2-1; TRBD2 matches at 9 bases. V lost 3 bases, J lost 7 bases, and 10 bases stayed unmatched. The length of the CDR3 is 16 residues. Germline CDR1 is MNHEY and CDR2 is SVGAGI. CDR3 sequence: CASSYVPAGGQNEQFF. In nucleotides, the CDR3 is TGTGCCAGCAGTTATGTTCCAGCGGGAGGCCAGAATGAGCAGTTCTTC.

The rearrangement links TRBV6-5 to TRBJ2-7, with TRBD1 identical over 7 bases. The V segment lost 6 bases and the J segment 0 bases; nucleotides outside the gene matches: 5. CDR1 is MNHEY, CDR2 SVGAGI, per germline. The CDR3 spans 14 residues. For the CDR3, the DNA is TGTGCCAGCAGGACACAGGGGAGCTCCTACGAGCAGTACTTC. Translating it yields CASRTQGSSYEQYF.

This clone was detected a few times. V and J are TRBV19 and TRBJ2-1; a weak D match, TRBD1 (7 bases). V shed 3 bases and J shed 6 bases, with 15 bases lying between them. The germline V gene has CDR1 LNHDA and CDR2 SQIVND (reference sequence). The CDR3 has 15 residues. CDR3 bases: TGTGCCAGTAGTATCGGAGGGACAGTGACCAATGAGCAGTTCTTC. It specifies CASSIGGTVTNEQFF.

This clone was seen a few times. The chain joins TRBV2 to TRBJ1-1; D gene ambiguous. Trimming took off 10 bases at V and 3 bases at J, with 18 bases between the two ends. The CDR3 is 14 amino acids. Per germline, CDR1 SNHLY and CDR2 FYNNEI. The CDR3 nucleotides read TGTGCCACCCGCGCGTCACCCCGGGACACTGAAGCTTTCTTT. It codes for CATRASPRDTEAFF.

This clone appeared a few times. The chain uses TRBV6-6 and TRBJ2-7; TRBD1 is a possible D gene (6 bases). This CDR3 is 12 amino acids long. V shed 6 bases and J shed 2 bases, with 8 bases lying between them. Per the germline V gene, CDR1 is MNHNY and CDR2 is SVGAGI (reference sequence). The CDR3 is CASSPGAYEQYF. The CDR3 DNA reads TGTGCCAGCAGCCCAGGGGCCTACGAGCAGTACTTC.

This clone was seen just once. The chain is built from TRBV4-1 and TRBJ1-2; a possible D gene is TRBD1 (6 bases). Germline V CDR1 and CDR2: MGHRA, YSYEKL. The CDR3 covers 16 residues. The V gene lost 0 bases and the J gene lost 4 bases, with 15 bases spanning the gap. The CDR3 here is CASSQELNRVSYGYTF. The CDR3 DNA reads as TGCGCCAGCAGCCAAGAGCTCAACAGGGTCAGCTATGGCTACACCTTC.